This T cell receptor (beta chain) was retrieved from a study of shared clonotypes between healthy human individuals (TCRdb year 2020). Context from the whole study: A few men and a couple of women, aged 18 to 49 years, made up the cohort. For each donor, CD4 naive and CD4 memory were each given three plates, CD8 naive was given two plates, and CD8 memory was given one plate. To estimate repertoire size and how much clonotype sharing occurs between individuals, the study deeply sequenced the blood TCR repertoires of roughly 5 healthy adults. To increase sequencing depth and limit assay-specific biases, TCR repertoire library preparation and sequencing were carried out by different laboratories using diverse techniques. Leukapheresis yielded between about 0.85 and 10 billion PBMCs per donor.

Healthy HIV-negative adults with no recently reported acute infections or vaccinations were included as donors. Every donor was a Caucasian adult living in Nashville, Tennessee, USA. CD4+ T cells were enriched through magnetic negative selection, after which naive cells were positively selected on CD45RA and the remaining negative fraction served as the memory subset. After blood collection by leukapheresis, PBMCs were isolated using Ficoll-Histopaque density gradient centrifugation and then cryopreserved in the vapor phase of liquid nitrogen. Analytical flow cytometry was used to check the purity and quantity of every magnetically sorted T cell population. From each sorted fraction, genomic DNA was isolated and quantified by UV absorbance on a Nanodrop 2000c. The paper's findings and limits, for the study overall: The genetic and exposure-history diversity represented was limited by the small number of donors. Sampling was restricted to blood, and TCR repertoires in tissues likely differ from the TCR repertoires found in blood. When several donors were compared, the shared fraction of clonotypes was roughly 5% for naive CD4, 3.5% to 4% for naive CD8, about 2.4% for memory CD4, and 0.35% to 0.4% for memory CD8. Clonotypes shared by all four sorted-subset donors showed higher generation probabilities than non-shared clonotypes. Rarefaction of sorted-subset datasets indicated incomplete sequencing despite the large sequencing depth. Pairwise subsampling indicated that sequencing depth was expected to affect the degree of clonotype sharing among donors. Naive subsets generally had larger estimated clonotype richness than memory subsets did.

For CDR1 and CDR2, the germline V gene lists ENHRY and SYGVKD. Deletion took 4 bases off V and 4 bases off J, with a span of 8 bases between the germline ends. Reading from cysteine to phenylalanine, the CDR3 counts 12 amino acids. The retained sequence is limited to the CDR3, 36 bases, with the frame set at the first base. With regard to this clone: Its antigen is still unknown. The record has no base qualities; no much larger clone is one base away. This sample includes further DNA sequences coding for the same CDR3.

TCR CDR3 regions were amplified from genomic DNA by multiplex PCR using the deep immunoSEQ assay. For each cell subset, the extracted genomic DNA was distributed evenly across all wells of several immunoSEQ 96-well plates, and each plate served as one replicate. For sorted subsets, roughly 190 ng of genomic DNA, equivalent to some 33,000 T cell genomes, went into each replicate PCR. Purified libraries were quantified with a Qubit 3.0 fluorometer, sized on a Bioanalyzer 2100, and re-quantified with the KAPA Library Quantification kit. Every immunoSEQ 96-well plate was sequenced on a separate single-read 150-cycle Illumina NextSeq 550 flow cell. In the authors' own workflow: The immunoSEQ output contained only junctional sequences without quality scores, so filtering could not match that applied to full-length reads. To assign V/J genes and CDR3, sequences were annotated against IMGT germline references using PyIR, a Python wrapper for IgBLAST v1.9. Any read was removed if the V/J assignment was weak (E-value above 1e-6), the CDR3 was missing, or the read contained stop codons, out-of-frame junctions, or ambiguous translated residues. V3J clonotypes were defined by identical inferred V gene, J gene, and CDR3 amino acid sequence. Percentage overlap between repertoires was calculated by dividing the number of shared unique clonotypes by the size of the smaller repertoire. RTK rarefaction, the Chao1 estimator, and Recon v2.1 estimates of unobserved clonotypes were used to assess repertoire richness. OLGA was used to compute generation probabilities for all TCRbeta clonotypes that the gDNA method yielded from four donors. TCRdb holds this immuneACCESS table with in-frame rearrangements only. Some clones are missing; in checked studies, unresolved V genes explain under half, and the rest has no known cause. V and J calls and clone size are copied from that table; D and trimming were computed from the DNA. The table for this sample lists approximately 2.5 million clones; around 90% of them were counted only once. In total, the top ten clones hold under 0.15% of the sample.

The V gene is TRBV10-3 and the J gene is TRBJ2-7; TRBD1 is a weak D gene call, 5 bases matching. The sample taken for sequencing was naive CD4+ T cells sorted from blood. Taken with the paper, the label for cell subset or site translates to: CD45RA+ positively selected. This clonotype was obtained from a young man in good health. The DNA sequence is TGTGCCATCAGTGGAACAGGATACGAGCAGTACTTC. The translation is CAISGTGYEQYF.